A selection of T cell receptor beta chains follows, all from one sample in a study of vaccination and CD4 T cells after COVID-19. These receptors lack a known antigen. MiXCR, applied by TCRdb to the PCR reads, yields one record per CDR3 protein. Of approximately 12,000 distinct CDR3 sequences listed, 40% to 50% are singletons. Input material: CD4+ T cells from blood, cultured in vitro. All receptors come from a human donor who had recovered from COVID-19. CDR3s include the opening cysteine and the closing phenylalanine or tryptophan. A D gene is named only where the DNA matches it firmly. Size is omitted from some rows. Given values are once, few, many or a class for expanded clones.

CDR3aa | CDR3nt | d_gene | j_gene | v_gene | abundance
CAISGQGTGETQYF | TGTGCCATCAGTGGACAGGGGACCGGCGAGACCCAGTACTTC | TRBD1 | TRBJ2-5 | TRBV10-3 | NA
CSARDLRLNTEAFF | TGCAGTGCTAGAGATTTACGGTTGAACACTGAAGCTTTCTTT | NA | TRBJ1-1 | TRBV20-1 | few
CARSLGQAITIGYTF | TGTGCCAGAAGCTTGGGACAGGCAATAACTATTGGCTACACCTTC | NA | TRBJ1-2 | TRBV5-3 | few
CASSPDFPQGTEAFF | TGTGCCAGCAGCCCAGACTTCCCGCAGGGCACTGAAGCTTTCTTT | NA | TRBJ1-1 | TRBV14 | NA
CASSPRATDTQYF | TGTGCCAGCTCACCCCGGGCCACAGATACGCAGTATTTT | NA | TRBJ2-3 | TRBV18 | NA
CASNVGLAGKDGQYF | TGTGCCAGCAACGTTGGACTAGCGGGAAAGGATGGGCAGTATTTT | TRBD2 | TRBJ2-3 | TRBV2 | few
CASRTEGNIQYF | TGTGCCAGCAGGACCGAGGGAAACATTCAGTACTTC | NA | TRBJ2-4 | TRBV7-9 | NA
CASSRQGASPLHF | TGTGCCAGCAGCAGACAGGGGGCCTCACCCCTCCACTTT | TRBD1 | TRBJ1-6 | TRBV6-1 | few
CASSQDTQFENIQYF | TGCGCCAGCAGCCAAGATACACAGTTCGAAAACATTCAGTACTTC | NA | TRBJ2-4 | TRBV4-1 | NA
CASSTSYEQYF | TGTGCCAGCAGCACCAGCTACGAGCAGTACTTC | NA | TRBJ2-7 | TRBV7-9 | NA
CSAEIAGSSYEQYF | TGCAGTGCCGAGATAGCGGGGAGCTCCTACGAGCAGTACTTC | TRBD2 | TRBJ2-7 | TRBV20-1 | once
CASSLESVQFF | TGTGCCAGCAGCTTGGAGAGCGTGCAGTTCTTC | NA | TRBJ2-1 | TRBV5-4 | NA
CASSLTGRGVAVGYTF | TGTGCCAGCAGCTTGACAGGCAGGGGGGTCGCGGTGGGCTACACCTTC | TRBD1 | TRBJ1-2 | TRBV5-4 | NA
CASSRGRADTQYF | TGTGCCAGCTCCAGGGGGCGGGCAGATACGCAGTATTTT | TRBD1 | TRBJ2-3 | TRBV18 | once
CASNSGSTQAEQFF | TGTGCCAGCAATAGCGGGAGCACTCAGGCTGAGCAGTTCTTC | TRBD2 | TRBJ2-1 | TRBV6-1 | few
CASSLPVWDGREYF | TGTGCCAGCAGCTTACCAGTCTGGGACGGGCGGGAGTACTTC | NA | TRBJ2-5 | TRBV7-9 | NA
CASSLAEGLADVF | TGTGCCAGCAGCTTAGCCGAGGGACTAGCGGACGTCTTT | TRBD2 | TRBJ2-3 | TRBV7-9 | NA
CSAIISSRSTQYF | TGCAGTGCTATAATCTCTAGTCGGTCGACCCAGTACTTC | NA | TRBJ2-5 | TRBV20-1 | NA
CASSSERRPAFF | TGTGCCAGCAGCTCAGAGCGACGTCCGGCTTTCTTT | NA | TRBJ1-1 | TRBV7-9 | few
CASSSRDRGFYEQYF | TGTGCCAGCAGCTCCCGGGACAGGGGATTCTACGAGCAGTACTTC | TRBD1 | TRBJ2-7 | TRBV5-4 | NA
CASTRREGRGDTQYF | TGTGCCAGCACCAGGCGGGAGGGCCGCGGAGATACGCAGTATTTT | TRBD2 | TRBJ2-3 | TRBV2 | NA
CASSLGLPLTGELFF | TGTGCCAGCAGCTTGGGACTCCCTTTGACCGGGGAGCTGTTTTTT | NA | TRBJ2-2 | TRBV7-9 | NA
CASSPQGRGSPLHF | TGTGCCAGTAGTCCACAGGGGCGAGGTTCACCCCTCCACTTT | TRBD1 | TRBJ1-6 | TRBV19 | NA
CAWSTGTDSSYEQYF | TGTGCCTGGAGTACCGGGACAGATAGCTCCTACGAGCAGTACTTC | TRBD1 | TRBJ2-7 | TRBV30 | few
CASSFSYRGSSEAFF | TGTGCCAGCAGTTTTAGTTATCGGGGTTCTTCTGAAGCTTTCTTT | NA | TRBJ1-1 | TRBV27 | few
CASSGNQETQYF | TGTGCCAGCAGTGGTAACCAAGAGACCCAGTACTTC | NA | TRBJ2-5 | TRBV6-2/TRBV6-3 | NA
CASSLGTGRGGAGYTF | TGTGCCAGCAGCTTAGGAACCGGGAGGGGAGGAGCTGGCTACACCTTC | NA | TRBJ1-2 | TRBV7-6 | NA
CSAQEDTETQYF | TGCAGTGCCCAAGAGGACACAGAGACCCAGTACTTC | NA | TRBJ2-5 | TRBV20-1 | NA
CASKGDTQETQYF | TGTGCCAGTAAAGGCGACACACAAGAGACCCAGTACTTC | NA | TRBJ2-5 | TRBV19 | NA
CASSKGQNTGELFF | TGTGCCAGCAGCAAAGGACAGAACACCGGGGAGCTGTTTTTT | NA | TRBJ2-2 | TRBV21-1 | NA
CAWTGGRSTDTQYF | TGTGCCTGGACGGGTGGGAGAAGCACAGATACGCAGTATTTT | NA | TRBJ2-3 | TRBV30 | once
CASSKYGTANTGELFF | TGTGCCAGTAGTAAATACGGGACGGCCAACACCGGGGAGCTGTTTTTT | NA | TRBJ2-2 | TRBV19 | NA
CASSLGNAGGGRQYF | TGCGCCAGCAGCTTGGGAAACGCAGGGGGCGGGAGGCAGTACTTC | NA | TRBJ2-7 | TRBV5-1 | NA
CSARNWGANAYEQYF | TGCAGTGCTAGAAATTGGGGGGCTAATGCCTACGAGCAGTACTTC | NA | TRBJ2-7 | TRBV20-1 | few